These T cell receptor beta chains were read from a single sample in a study of CD8 T cells in cerebrospinal fluid in Alzheimer's disease. TCRdb reprocessed the 10x single-cell sequencing reads, with one entry per CDR3 protein and no DNA. The repertoire table contains 1,500 to 2,000 distinct CDR3 sequences. The sample consisted of cerebrospinal fluid. Source of these receptors: a human donor in good health. The CDR3 runs from the conserved cysteine through the conserved F or W. Size tells how often a clone was seen (once, few, many) or the class of an expanded clone, and some rows leave it out.

TRBJ2-5 medium-sized TRBV3-1 CASSLGGGNQETQYF
TRBJ2-1 medium-sized TRBV7-9 CASSYGQSSYNEQFF
TRBJ2-2 medium-sized TRBV24-1 CATSDLSHGGAGELFF
TRBJ2-2 medium-sized TRBV12-3/TRBV12-4 CASSRWTSGTGELFF
TRBJ2-6 large TRBV4-3 CASSQAGANVLTF
TRBJ1-5 medium-sized TRBV6-1 CASSTVPSGGSNQPQHF
TRBJ2-7 medium-sized TRBV6-1 CASAHRGGFYEQYF
TRBJ2-1 medium-sized TRBV10-3 CAISERGLSNNEQFF
TRBJ2-5 medium-sized TRBV28 CASSSNVETQYF
TRBJ2-5 . TRBV9 CASSPQRTSRETQYF
TRBJ2-3 medium-sized TRBV10-3 CAISEGRTDTQYF
TRBJ2-3 medium-sized TRBV6-6 CASSALGWDTQYF
TRBJ2-3 large TRBV29-1 CSVDPGGTDTQYF
TRBJ2-3 medium-sized TRBV7-2 CASSFDASGGARGLDTQYF
TRBJ2-1 . TRBV12-2 CASRLLAGLQDNEQFF
TRBJ2-4 large TRBV28 CASSLYLAKNIQYF
TRBJ2-3 medium-sized TRBV7-9 CASSPPGTGVLDTQYF
TRBJ1-3 medium-sized TRBV7-2 CASSTQGNTIYF
TRBJ1-2 . TRBV24-1 CATSDVGTKGYYGYTF
TRBJ1-3 medium-sized TRBV20-1 CSARVAGQNTIYF
TRBJ1-3 medium-sized TRBV5-1 CASSLGTASGNTIYF
TRBJ2-1 . TRBV6-1 CASSETSGGSSYNEQFF
TRBJ1-2 . TRBV7-9 CASSHGGAVHGYTF
TRBJ2-2 medium-sized TRBV9 CASSPRTYTGELFF
TRBJ2-3 . TRBV6-5 CASSAGFPPDTQYF
TRBJ2-5 medium-sized TRBV9 CASSVLKSGLETQYF
TRBJ1-1 medium-sized TRBV9 CASSVGFSENTEAFF
TRBJ1-2 . TRBV27 CASSSNYRGQLGYTF
TRBJ2-3 medium-sized TRBV11-3 CASSLRRGSTDTQYF
TRBJ1-4 medium-sized TRBV4-1 CASSQLRGEGTNEKLFF
TRBJ1-6 medium-sized TRBV4-3 CASSQNTGGDGNSPLHF
TRBJ1-1 medium-sized TRBV5-4 CASSPTGKDTEAFF
TRBJ1-2 medium-sized TRBV10-2 CASSEEGYGYTF
TRBJ2-2 medium-sized TRBV2 CASSPVLQNTGELFF
TRBJ2-5 medium-sized TRBV20-1 CSASSRQETQYF
TRBJ1-5 medium-sized TRBV20-1 CSGSRADHPNQPQHF
TRBJ2-3 medium-sized TRBV20-1 CSAKEGLAGLTDTQYF
TRBJ2-4 medium-sized TRBV3-1 CASSLFGQMNIQYF
TRBJ1-2 large TRBV4-1 CASSPILMGGHGYTF
TRBJ1-1 medium-sized TRBV14 CASSQAGSYTEAFF
TRBJ2-1 medium-sized TRBV7-9 CASSPTGTESFF
TRBJ2-7 medium-sized TRBV7-2 CASSPSGRNEQYF
TRBJ1-5 large TRBV28 CASWTGSGNQPQHF
TRBJ1-1 medium-sized TRBV7-2 CASSLGGRGTEAFF
TRBJ2-4 medium-sized TRBV7-9 CASSQPDVGAKNIQYF
TRBJ2-1 medium-sized TRBV6-2/TRBV6-3 CASSEGLGVHNEQFF
TRBJ2-5 medium-sized TRBV11-3 CASSLRAGQETQYF
TRBJ2-5 medium-sized TRBV29-1 CSVATGWRQETQYF
TRBJ1-1 medium-sized TRBV20-1 CSARDQSPTEAFF
TRBJ1-6 medium-sized TRBV12-3/TRBV12-4 CASSLTGGNSPLHF
TRBJ2-1 medium-sized TRBV3-1 CASSQRSYSRVYEQFF
TRBJ1-3 medium-sized TRBV7-9 CASSLAGIGNTIYF
TRBJ2-5 . TRBV7-6 CASSAEVLAAQETQYF
TRBJ2-7 medium-sized TRBV10-2 CASSESFVGGRTYEQYF